The entry below describes one T cell receptor beta chain. Germline lookup yields CDR1 SGHKS and CDR2 YYEKEE (reference sequence). CDR3 length: 15 amino acids. Trimming pared 1 base from V and 0 bases from J, leaving 9 bases between. This specimen comes from a study of graft-versus-host responses after intestinal transplantation. The study, taken as a whole, reports: Declining HvG levels early post-transplant were linked to peak circulating GvH clone levels.

The table came from immunoSEQ multiplex PCR; TCRdb's copy has only in-frame clones and leaves some out. The sample carries 12,000 to 15,000 clones, around a third recorded once. The clonotype was recovered from a human patient who received an intestinal transplant. The chain combines TRBV5-5 with TRBJ2-3; a possible D gene is TRBD1 (5 bases). This specimen was alloreactive CD4+ T cells from a mixed lymphocyte reaction culture, taken before intestinal transplant. As to subset: CFSE-low proliferating T cells sorted from roughly six-day pre-transplant mixed lymphocyte reaction (GvH or HvG direction). In nucleotides, the CDR3 is TGTGCCAGCAGCTTGCGACAGCCTAGCACAGATACGCAGTATTTT. The encoded protein is CASSLRQPSTDTQYF.